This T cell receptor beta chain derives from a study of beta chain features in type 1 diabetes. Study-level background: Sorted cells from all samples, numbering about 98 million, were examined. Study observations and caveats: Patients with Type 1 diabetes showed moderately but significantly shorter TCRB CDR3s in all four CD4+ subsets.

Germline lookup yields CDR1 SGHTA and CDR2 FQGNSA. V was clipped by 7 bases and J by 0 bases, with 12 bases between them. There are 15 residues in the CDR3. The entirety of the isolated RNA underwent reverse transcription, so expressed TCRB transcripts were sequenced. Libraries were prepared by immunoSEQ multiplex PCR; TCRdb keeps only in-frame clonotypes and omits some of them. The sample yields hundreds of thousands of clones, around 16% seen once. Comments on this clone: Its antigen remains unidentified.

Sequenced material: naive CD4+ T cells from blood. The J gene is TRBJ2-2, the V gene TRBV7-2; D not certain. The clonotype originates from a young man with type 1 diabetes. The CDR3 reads CASTPVSPNTGELFF. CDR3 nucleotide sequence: TGTGCCAGCACCCCGGTCTCCCCGAACACCGGGGAGCTGTTTTTT.